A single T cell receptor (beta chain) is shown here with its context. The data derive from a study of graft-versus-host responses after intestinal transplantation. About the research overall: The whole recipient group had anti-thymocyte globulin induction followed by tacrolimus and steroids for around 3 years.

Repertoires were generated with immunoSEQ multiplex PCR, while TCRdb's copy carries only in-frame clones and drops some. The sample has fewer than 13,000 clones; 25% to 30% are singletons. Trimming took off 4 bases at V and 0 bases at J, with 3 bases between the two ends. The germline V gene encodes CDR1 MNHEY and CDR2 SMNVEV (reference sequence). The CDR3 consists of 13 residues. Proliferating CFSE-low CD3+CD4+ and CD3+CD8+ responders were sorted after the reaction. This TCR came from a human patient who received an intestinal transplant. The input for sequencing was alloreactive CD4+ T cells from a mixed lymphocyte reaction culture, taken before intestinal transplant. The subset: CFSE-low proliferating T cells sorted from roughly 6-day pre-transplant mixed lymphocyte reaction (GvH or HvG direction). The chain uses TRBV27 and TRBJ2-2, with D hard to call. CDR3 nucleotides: TGTGCCAGCAGTTGGACGAACACCGGGGAGCTGTTTTTT. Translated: CASSWTNTGELFF.